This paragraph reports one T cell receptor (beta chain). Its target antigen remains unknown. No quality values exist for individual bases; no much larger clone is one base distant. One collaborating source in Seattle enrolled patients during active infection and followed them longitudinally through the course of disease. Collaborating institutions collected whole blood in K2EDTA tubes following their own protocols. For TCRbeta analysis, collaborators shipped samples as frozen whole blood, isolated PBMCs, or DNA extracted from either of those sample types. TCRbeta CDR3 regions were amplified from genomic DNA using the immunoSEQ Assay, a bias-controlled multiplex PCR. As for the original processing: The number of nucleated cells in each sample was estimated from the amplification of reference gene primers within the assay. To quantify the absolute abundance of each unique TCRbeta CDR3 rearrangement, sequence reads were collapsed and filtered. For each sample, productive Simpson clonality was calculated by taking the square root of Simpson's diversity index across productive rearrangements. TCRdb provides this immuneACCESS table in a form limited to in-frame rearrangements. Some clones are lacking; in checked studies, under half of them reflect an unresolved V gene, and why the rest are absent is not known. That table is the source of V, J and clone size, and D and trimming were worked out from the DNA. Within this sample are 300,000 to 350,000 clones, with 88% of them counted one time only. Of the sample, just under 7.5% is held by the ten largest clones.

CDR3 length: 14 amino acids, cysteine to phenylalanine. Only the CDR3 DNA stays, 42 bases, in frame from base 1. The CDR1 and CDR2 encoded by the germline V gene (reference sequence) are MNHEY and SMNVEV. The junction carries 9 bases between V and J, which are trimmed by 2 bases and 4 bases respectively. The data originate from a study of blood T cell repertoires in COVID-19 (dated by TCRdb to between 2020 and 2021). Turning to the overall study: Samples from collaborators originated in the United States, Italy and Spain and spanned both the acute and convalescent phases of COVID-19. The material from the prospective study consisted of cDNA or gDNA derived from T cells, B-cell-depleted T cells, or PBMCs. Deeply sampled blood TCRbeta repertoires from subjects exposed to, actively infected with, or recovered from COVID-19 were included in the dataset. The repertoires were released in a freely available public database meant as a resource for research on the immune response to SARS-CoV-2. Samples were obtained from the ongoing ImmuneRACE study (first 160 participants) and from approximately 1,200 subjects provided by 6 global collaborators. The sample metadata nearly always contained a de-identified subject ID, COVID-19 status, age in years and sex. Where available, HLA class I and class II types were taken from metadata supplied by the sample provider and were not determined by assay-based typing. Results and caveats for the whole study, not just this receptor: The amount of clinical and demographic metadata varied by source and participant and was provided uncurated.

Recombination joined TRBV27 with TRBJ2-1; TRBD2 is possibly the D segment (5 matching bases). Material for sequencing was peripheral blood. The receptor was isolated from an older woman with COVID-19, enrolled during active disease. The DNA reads TGTGCCAGCAGTTTAGTAGAGGGTTACAATGAGCAGTTCTTC. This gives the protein CASSLVEGYNEQFF.